This entry lists 24 T cell receptor beta chains sequenced from one sample in a study of T cells in women clearing cervical HPV infection. The table came from immunoSEQ multiplex PCR; TCRdb's copy has only in-frame clones and leaves some out. Here the sample table reports 25,000 to 35,000 clones. Material: blood buffy coat. These receptors were collected from a woman between 18 and 69 years old with a cervical HPV16 infection that either progressed to CIN3+ or cleared (not recorded which).

Comment on this clone: The read is 3 residues too short to cover the CDR3 end, so that end is filled in from the germline J gene. The chain couples TRBV3-1 (or the pseudogene TRBV3-2) to TRBJ1-2, with 9 bases aligning to TRBD1. The germline gives CDR1 LGHDT, CDR2 YNNKEL (reference sequence). The CDR3 spans 16 residues. The CDR3 spells CASSSDRGLLLGGYTF. The CDR3 DNA, read in part, is TGTGCCAGCAGTTCAGACAGGGGGTTATTACTGGGGGGC.

About this clone: The read terminates 3 residues before the CDR3 end, so the remaining end is supplied by the germline J gene. The chain joins TRBV7-9 to TRBJ1-1; a possible D gene is TRBD1 (6 bases). Germline CDR1 and CDR2: SEHNR and FQNEAQ (reference sequence). With 9 bases removed from V and 7 bases from J, the gap between germline ends came to 12 bases. The CDR3 has 11 amino acids. This CDR3 is CASVRDIEAFF. The sequenced part of the CDR3 DNA is TGTGCCAGTGTGCGGGACATTGAA.

Concerning this clone itself: The CDR3 end is not reached by the read, which stops 3 residues before it; the germline J gene fills it in. The chain links TRBV6-1 to TRBJ1-4, with a possible D match to TRBD1 (5 bases). The CDR3 spans 14 residues. V was cut by 3 bases and J by 7 bases, with 12 bases left in between. Germline CDR1 MNHNS, CDR2 SASEGT. The CDR3: CASSDGRATEKLFF. CDR3 bases read: TGTGCCAGCAGTGACGGCAGGGCTACTGAAAAA.

Points on this clone: The read terminates 3 residues before the CDR3 end, so the remaining end is supplied by the germline J gene. The V and J genes are TRBV19 and TRBJ2-3, with 8 bases lining up with TRBD2. CDR1 LNHDA and CDR2 SQIVND come from the germline V gene (reference sequence). V lost 0 bases and J lost 1; bases outside the gene matches: 3. This CDR3 contains 16 residues. The covered CDR3 bases are TGTGCCAGTAGTATAGAAAGAGCGGGAGGCACAGATACG. This translates into CASSIERAGGTDT. From start to end, the CDR3 is CASSIERAGGTDTQYF.

CDR3 DNA (partial): TGTGCCAGTAGTATCAGGACACAAGCGAACACCGGGGAG. Its translation is CASSIRTQANTGE. The whole CDR3 protein is CASSIRTQANTGELFF. V usage is TRBV19 and J usage is TRBJ2-2; perhaps TRBD1 as D (5 bases). The read finishes 3 residues shy of the CDR3 end, and the germline J gene is used to complete it. Per the germline V gene, CDR1 is LNHDA and CDR2 is SQIVND (reference sequence). The CDR3 spans 16 residues. V was shortened by 3 bases and J by 0 bases, with 11 bases between the two germline ends.

About this clone: The read stops 3 residues short of the end of the CDR3; the missing end is completed from the germline J gene. The chain employs TRBV5-1 and TRBJ2-3, with 8 bases fitting TRBD1. CDR1 is SGHRS, CDR2 YFSETQ, per germline. Germline trimming cut 0 bases from V and 5 bases from J; bases unmatched to any gene: 2. The CDR3 consists of 14 residues. This CDR3 reads CASSLGQGRDTQYF. CDR3 DNA (partial): TGCGCCAGCAGCTTGGGACAGGGGAGAGATACG.

About this clone itself: From the germline J gene comes the end of the CDR3, since the read stops 3 residues before it. This rearrangement joins TRBV6-1 to TRBJ2-7, with 10 bases that match TRBD2. The germline V gene encodes CDR1 MNHNS and CDR2 SASEGT. The CDR3 has 16 residues. J gave up 2 bases and V 4 bases, and 8 bases lay outside the gene matches. The CDR3 DNA, read in part, is TGTGCCAGCAGTGTCGGGCGACTAGCGGGTCCCTACGAG. This codes for CASSVGRLAGPYE. The CDR3 in full is CASSVGRLAGPYEQYF.

About this clone: The read terminates 3 residues before the CDR3 end, so the remaining end is supplied by the germline J gene. The chain uses TRBV18 and TRBJ1-5; 8 bases are shared with TRBD1. Trimming cost V 6 bases and J 5 bases; bases outside gene matches: 3. This CDR3 has 13 amino acids. Per the germline V gene, CDR1 is KGHSH and CDR2 is LQKENI. The CDR3 bases that were read are TGTGCCAGCTCCCCGGGACAGGATCAGCCC. Encoded protein: CASSPGQDQP. The CDR3 in its entirety is CASSPGQDQPQHF.

Remarks on this clone: The read finishes 3 residues shy of the CDR3 end, and the germline J gene is used to complete it. This chain links TRBV18 with TRBJ1-2, with TRBD1 matching 8 bases. The CDR3 loop spans 20 amino acids. CDR1 is KGHSH and CDR2 is LQKENI in the germline V gene. The ends lost 2 bases at V and 2 bases at J; junction bases unmatched: 19. CDR3 bases read: TGTGCCAGCTCACCAATGATGACAGGGGCAGTTACACCGACCAACTATGGC. Translation: CASSPMMTGAVTPTNYG. The entire CDR3 is CASSPMMTGAVTPTNYGYTF.

On this clone itself: The sequenced fragment ends 3 residues before the CDR3 boundary, so the rest is inferred from the germline J gene. The V and J genes are TRBV2 and TRBJ2-3; D is undetermined. CDR1 and CDR2 from the germline V gene are SNHLY and FYNNEI. This CDR3 is built from 10 residues. CDR3 DNA (partial): TGTGCCAGCACACAAGAGACG. It encodes CASTQET. The CDR3 as a whole reads CASTQETQYF.

As regards this clone: The CDR3 is cut off 3 residues early in the read; its end comes from the germline J gene. The V gene is TRBV29-1, the J gene TRBJ2-3; 7 nucleotides match TRBD2. Germline loops: CDR1 SQVTM, CDR2 ANQGSEA. The CDR3 covers 14 residues. The part of the CDR3 DNA that was read is TGCAGCGTTCAGGGTGGAGGGAGGGGTGAGACG. This gives the protein CSVQGGGRGET. In full, the CDR3 reads CSVQGGGRGETQYF.

With respect to this clone: The CDR3 goes on 3 residues after the read ends, and that part is filled in from the germline J gene. The chain employs TRBV6-1 and TRBJ2-5; 7 bases map to TRBD1. The CDR3 runs to 16 residues. CDR1 MNHNS and CDR2 SASEGT come from the germline V gene. V was clipped by 2 bases and J by 2 bases; unmatched bases: 8. The CDR3 loop is CASSERPGGRQETQYF. The sequenced part of the CDR3 DNA is TGTGCCAGCAGTGAACGCCCAGGGGGACGGCAAGAGACC.

As for this clone: The read terminates 3 residues before the CDR3 end, so the remaining end is supplied by the germline J gene. The chain is built from TRBV5-4 and TRBJ1-1, with 10 bases aligning to TRBD1. The CDR3 totals 14 residues. The V gene end was trimmed by 3 bases and the J gene end by 3 bases; junction bases not matched to a gene: 2. Germline loops: CDR1 SGHNT, CDR2 YYREEE (reference sequence). CDR3 sequence reads: CASSSGQGDTEAFF. Partial CDR3 DNA: TGTGCCAGCAGCTCCGGACAGGGGGACACTGAA.

As regards this clone: The read ends 3 residues shy of where the CDR3 ends; the end is completed using the germline J gene. This sequence joins TRBV19 and TRBJ1-2; D is unresolved. This CDR3 contains 16 residues. The V gene's germline CDR1 is LNHDA and CDR2 SQIVND (reference sequence). Partial CDR3 DNA: TGTGCCAGTAGTATGGGCCTAGCGGGAGCGGTCAATGAC. Protein: CASSMGLAGAVND. The whole CDR3 reads CASSMGLAGAVNDYTF.

Notes on this clone: The CDR3 end is not reached by the read, which stops 3 residues before it; the germline J gene fills it in. The chain links TRBV11-3 to TRBJ1-6; D perhaps matches TRBD1 (5 bases). Trimming stripped 2 bases from V and 9 bases from J, with 11 bases between. The length of the CDR3 is 14 residues. Per the germline V gene, CDR1 is SGHNT and CDR2 is YENEEA. CDR3 DNA, as far as it was read: TGTGCCAGCAGCTTAAATCAGGGTACTTCACCC. It encodes CASSLNQGTSP. The whole CDR3 is CASSLNQGTSPLHF.

Points on this clone: The read comes to an end 3 residues before the CDR3 does, leaving the germline J gene to fill in the end. The V call is TRBV5-4, the J call TRBJ1-1; D is possibly TRBD1 (5 bases). Germline CDR1 SGHNT, CDR2 YYREEE (reference sequence). V shed 2 bases and J shed 1 base, with 9 bases lying between them. The CDR3 consists of 14 residues. Incomplete CDR3 DNA: TGTGCCAGCAGCTTACGGACAACGAACACTGAA. Translated: CASSLRTTNTE. The complete CDR3 sequence is CASSLRTTNTEAFF.

In regard to this clone: Read sequence stops 3 residues before the CDR3 end, and the germline J gene provides the missing end. The chain couples TRBV30 to TRBJ1-2; TRBD1 aligns across 10 bases. With V trimmed by 3 bases and J by 7 bases, 8 bases remained unmatched. CDR3 length: 14 amino acids. CDR1 and CDR2 from the germline V gene are GTSNPN and SVGIG (reference sequence). CDR3 protein: CAWRRDRGTSGYTF. The covered CDR3 bases are TGTGCCTGGAGGAGGGACAGGGGAACGAGTGGC. Variable domain in full (rest from reference TRBV30 and TRBJ1-2): SQTIHQWPATLVQPVGSPLSLECTVEGTSNPNLYWYRQAAGRGLQLLFYSVGIGQISSEVPQNLSASRPQDRQFILSSKKLLLSDSGFYLCAWRRDRGTSGYTFGSGTRLTVV.

A word on this clone: The read terminates 3 residues before the CDR3 end, so the remaining end is supplied by the germline J gene. The chain carries TRBV7-9 and TRBJ1-6; D not resolved. The CDR3 has 13 amino acids. The germline gives CDR1 SEHNR, CDR2 FQNEAQ (reference sequence). Trimming took off 4 bases at V and 7 bases at J, with 8 bases between the two ends. The CDR3 bases that were read are TGTGCCAGCAGCTCGTCGGGGAATTCACCC. This sequence encodes CASSSSGNSP. The whole CDR3 protein is CASSSSGNSPLHF.

A note on this clone: The CDR3 is cut off 3 residues early in the read; its end comes from the germline J gene. The chain recombines TRBV2 with TRBJ1-2, with 9 bases that match TRBD1. V shed 6 bases, J shed 5 bases, and the junction held 7 bases outside the gene matches. The CDR3 spans 14 residues. CDR1 is SNHLY, CDR2 FYNNEI, per germline. CDR3 region: CASSEQGALYGYTF. CDR3 DNA, as far as it was read: TGTGCCAGCAGCGAACAGGGGGCATTGTATGGC.

CDR3 protein: CASSLGGLTISYNEQFF. CDR3 DNA (partial): TGTGCCAGCAGTTTAGGGGGACTCACAATCTCCTACAATGAG. This chain uses TRBV12-3 or TRBV12-4 with TRBJ2-1, with D possibly TRBD2 on 6 matching bases. The sequenced fragment ends 3 residues before the CDR3 boundary, so the rest is inferred from the germline J gene. The V end lost 1 base, the J end lost 0 bases, and 13 bases lay between the germline ends. CDR3 length: 17 residues.

A note on this clone: The CDR3 end lies 3 residues beyond the end of the read and is filled in from the germline J gene. The chain uses TRBV20-1 and TRBJ2-5; 10 nucleotides line up with TRBD2. The CDR3 sequence is 15 residues long. Germline CDR1 DFQATT, CDR2 SNEGSKA (reference sequence). V was clipped by 6 bases and J by 3 bases; unmatched bases: 10. The CDR3 spells CSAKPSSGREETQYF. CDR3 bases read: TGCAGTGCCAAGCCGTCTAGCGGGAGAGAAGAGACC.

The covered CDR3 bases are TGTGCCAGCAGCCCCCCTCTTAGCCACTACGAG. Its protein product is CASSPPLSHYE. The CDR3, in full, reads CASSPPLSHYEQYF. The J gene is TRBJ2-7, the V gene TRBV13; D is ambiguous. The missing CDR3 end, 3 residues past where the read stops, is filled in from the germline J gene. V was cut by 5 bases and J by 3 bases, with 14 bases left in between. The germline V gene encodes CDR1 PRHDT and CDR2 FYEKMQ (reference sequence). The CDR3 is made up of 14 amino acids.

For this clone: The read ends 3 residues shy of where the CDR3 ends; the end is completed using the germline J gene. This chain joins TRBV18 and TRBJ1-2; 8 bases align to TRBD1. The V gene's germline CDR1 is KGHSH and CDR2 LQKENI. J was trimmed by 4 bases and V by 2 bases; bases with no gene match: 12. This CDR3 region has 17 residues. Incomplete CDR3 DNA: TGTGCCAGCTCACCAGCCGTATACGGACAGGGAGTCTATGGC. Translation gives CASSPAVYGQGVYG. From start to end, the CDR3 is CASSPAVYGQGVYGYTF.

Points on this clone: The read ends 3 residues early relative to the CDR3; the germline J gene fills the gap. The chain combines TRBV10-3 with TRBJ2-7; a weak D match, TRBD1 (5 bases). The CDR3 extends over 15 amino acids. In germline, CDR1 is ENHRY, CDR2 SYGVKD. V lost 3 bases to trimming and J lost 3 bases, with 15 bases between them. The part of the CDR3 DNA that was read is TGTGCCATCAGTGACTTGACAGCTGGAAACTACGAG. Protein product: CAISDLTAGNYE. The whole CDR3 protein reads CAISDLTAGNYEQYF.